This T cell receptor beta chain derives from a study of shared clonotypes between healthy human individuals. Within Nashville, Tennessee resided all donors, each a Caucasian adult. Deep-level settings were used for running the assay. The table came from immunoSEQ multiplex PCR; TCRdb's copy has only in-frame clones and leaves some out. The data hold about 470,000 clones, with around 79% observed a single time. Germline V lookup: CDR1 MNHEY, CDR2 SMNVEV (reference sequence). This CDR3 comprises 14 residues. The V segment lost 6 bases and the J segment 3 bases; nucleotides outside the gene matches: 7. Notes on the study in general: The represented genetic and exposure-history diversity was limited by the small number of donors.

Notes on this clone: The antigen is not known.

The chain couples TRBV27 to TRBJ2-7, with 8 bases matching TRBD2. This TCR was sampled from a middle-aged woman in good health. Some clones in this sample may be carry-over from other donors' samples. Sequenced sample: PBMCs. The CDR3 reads CASSPGGGVYEQYF. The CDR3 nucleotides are TGTGCCAGCAGCCCGGGAGGGGGTGTCTACGAGCAGTACTTC.